This is a list of T cell receptor beta chains from one sample in a study of PD-L1 blockade in urothelial cancer. The table came from immunoSEQ multiplex PCR; TCRdb's copy has only in-frame clones and leaves some out. This sample has 130,000 or so clones, with around 85% found just once. This material consisted of PBMCs, taken around atezolizumab (anti-PD-L1) treatment. The receptors stem from a middle-aged man with urothelial cancer. The CDR3 runs from the conserved cysteine through the conserved F or W. D genes are given only for firm matches. Clone size is stated in some rows and not others, as once, few, many or a class when expanded.

d_call	v_call	j_call	clone_size	cdr3_aa	cdr3_nt
TRBD2	TRBV28	TRBJ2-1	.	CASSFASGTPSYNEQFF	TGTGCCAGCAGTTTCGCTAGCGGGACCCCCTCCTACAATGAGCAGTTCTTC
.	TRBV27	TRBJ2-1	.	CASSLSRGYEQFF	TGTGCCAGCAGTTTATCGCGAGGGTATGAGCAGTTCTTC
.	TRBV28	TRBJ2-2	.	CASTLFKARAAGELFF	TGTGCCAGCACCCTTTTTAAAGCCAGGGCGGCCGGGGAGCTGTTTTTT
TRBD2	TRBV5-1	TRBJ2-3	.	CASSLIAAGTNPATDTQYF	TGCGCCAGCAGCTTGATAGCAGCGGGAACCAATCCTGCCACAGATACGCAGTATTTT
.	TRBV21-1	TRBJ1-1	few	CASSKGGQGQAFF	TGTGCCAGCAGCAAAGGGGGACAGGGACAAGCTTTCTTT
.	TRBV6-4	TRBJ2-2	once	CASSGRGLVNTGELFF	TGTGCCAGCAGTGGGAGAGGGCTTGTAAATACCGGGGAGCTGTTTTTT
.	TRBV5-4	TRBJ2-1	.	CASSLQGGDEQFF	TGTGCCAGCAGCCTACAGGGAGGGGATGAGCAGTTCTTC
TRBD2	TRBV5-1	TRBJ2-3	.	CASSPTSGRIAQYF	TGCGCCAGCAGCCCGACTAGCGGGAGAATTGCGCAGTATTTT
.	TRBV21-1	TRBJ1-1	.	CASSSGQIMNTEAFF	TGTGCCAGCAGCTCTGGCCAGATAATGAACACTGAAGCTTTCTTT
TRBD1	TRBV10-3	TRBJ1-1	.	CAIRDRAPEAFF	TGTGCCATCAGAGACAGGGCCCCTGAAGCTTTCTTT
TRBD1	TRBV7-9	TRBJ2-4	.	CASSLARTGLAKNIQYF	TGTGCCAGCAGCTTAGCGAGGACAGGACTAGCCAAAAACATTCAGTACTTC
.	TRBV6-1	TRBJ2-4	.	CASTRTVVEDIQYF	TGTGCCAGCACTAGGACAGTAGTGGAAGACATTCAGTACTTC